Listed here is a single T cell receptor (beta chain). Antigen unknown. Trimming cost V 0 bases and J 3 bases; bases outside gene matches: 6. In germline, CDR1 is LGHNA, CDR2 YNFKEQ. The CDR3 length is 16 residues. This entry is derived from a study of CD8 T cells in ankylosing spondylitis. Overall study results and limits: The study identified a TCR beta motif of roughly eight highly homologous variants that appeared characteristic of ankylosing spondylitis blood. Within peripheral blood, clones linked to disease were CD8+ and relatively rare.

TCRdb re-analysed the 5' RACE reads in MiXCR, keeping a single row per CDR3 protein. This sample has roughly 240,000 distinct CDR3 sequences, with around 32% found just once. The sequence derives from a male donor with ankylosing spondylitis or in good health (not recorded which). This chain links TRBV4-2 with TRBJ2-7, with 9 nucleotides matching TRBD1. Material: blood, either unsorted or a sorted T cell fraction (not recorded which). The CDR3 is CASSQESGTGNYEQYF. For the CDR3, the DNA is TGTGCCAGCAGCCAAGAGTCCGGGACAGGGAACTACGAGCAGTACTTC.